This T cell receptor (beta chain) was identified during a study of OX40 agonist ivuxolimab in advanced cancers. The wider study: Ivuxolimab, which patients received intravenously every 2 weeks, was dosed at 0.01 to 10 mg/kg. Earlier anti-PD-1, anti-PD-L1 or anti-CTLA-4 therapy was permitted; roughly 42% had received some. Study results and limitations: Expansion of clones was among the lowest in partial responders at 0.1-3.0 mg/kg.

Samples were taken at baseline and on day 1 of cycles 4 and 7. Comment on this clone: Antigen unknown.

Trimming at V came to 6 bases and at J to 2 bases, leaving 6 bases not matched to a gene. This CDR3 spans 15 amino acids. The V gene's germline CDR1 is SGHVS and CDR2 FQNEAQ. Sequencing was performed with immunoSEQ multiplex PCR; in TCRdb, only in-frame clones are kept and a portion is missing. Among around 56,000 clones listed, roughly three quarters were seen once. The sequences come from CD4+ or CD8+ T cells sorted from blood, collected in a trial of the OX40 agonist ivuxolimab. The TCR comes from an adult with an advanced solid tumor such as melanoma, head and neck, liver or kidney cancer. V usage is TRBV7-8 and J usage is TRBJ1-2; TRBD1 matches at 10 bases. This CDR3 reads CASSRRTGGNYGYTF. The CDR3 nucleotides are TGTGCCAGCAGTCGTCGGACAGGGGGAAACTATGGCTACACCTTC.